The 5 T cell receptor beta chains below were found in one sample sequenced in a study of long-term antiretroviral therapy in people with HIV. The immunoSEQ assay was v3.0, run at survey level. Libraries were prepared by immunoSEQ multiplex PCR; TCRdb keeps only in-frame clonotypes and omits some of them. In the table there are 25,000 to 35,000 clones, 75% to 90% of which are singletons. The material was unsorted PBMCs, obtained 2.9 years after starting antiretroviral therapy. The source is a man aged 45 to 65 with HIV.

The rearrangement links TRBV7-8 to TRBJ2-2; 12 bases map to TRBD2. Per the germline V gene, CDR1 is SGHVS and CDR2 is FQNEAQ. The CDR3 has 17 residues. V trimming: 8 bases; J trimming: 2 bases; junction bases outside the gene matches: 9. CDR3 in DNA: TGTGCCAGCCGCTCCCGGACTAGCGGGGAAAACACCGGGGAGCTGTTTTTT. Protein: CASRSRTSGENTGELFF.

This chain uses TRBV5-1 with TRBJ2-1; 9 bases align to TRBD1. The V and J ends lost 5 bases and 1 base, in that order; junction bases with no gene match: 4. The germline V gene has CDR1 SGHRS and CDR2 YFSETQ. This CDR3 contains 15 residues. CDR3 DNA sequence: TGCGCCAGCAGTCTAGGACAGGGGTCCTACAATGAGCAGTTCTTC. Encoded protein: CASSLGQGSYNEQFF.

The chain links TRBV19 to TRBJ2-7; 10 bases line up with TRBD1. V shed 5 bases, J shed 0 bases, and the junction held 13 bases outside the gene matches. The germline CDR1 and CDR2 sequences are LNHDA and SQIVND (reference sequence). CDR3 length: 18 amino acids. The CDR3 loop reads CASSFDRGLFHISYEQYF. Written as DNA, the CDR3 is TGTGCCAGTAGTTTCGACAGGGGGCTCTTCCACATCTCCTACGAGCAGTACTTC.

DNA for the CDR3: TGTGCCAGCAGCTTCTATCCGGTGGGCGATGAGCAGTTCTTC. Residues: CASSFYPVGDEQFF. This chain connects TRBV11-1 to TRBJ2-1; D is uncertain. The CDR3 is made up of 14 amino acids. Trimming left V 3 bases short and J 8 bases short, with 14 bases between. CDR1 is SGHAT and CDR2 is FQDESV in the germline V gene (reference sequence). Full variable domain (remainder filled in from reference TRBV11-1 and TRBJ2-1): EAEVAQSPRYKITEKSQAVAFWCDPISGHATLYWYRQILGQGPELLVQFQDESVVDDSQLPKDRFSAERLKGVDSTLKIQPAELGDSAMYLCASSFYPVGDEQFFGPGTRLTVL.

This chain connects TRBV4-1 to TRBJ2-5; the match to TRBD2 covers 7 bases. The tail of the sequence fits TRBJ2-7 better, so the J call may be wrong. Germline CDR1 and CDR2: MGHRA and YSYEKL. The CDR3 contains 14 residues. CDR3 DNA: TGCGCCAGCAGCCTAGTGACTAGCAGCTACGAGCAGTACTTC. It encodes CASSLVTSSYEQYF.